Following are 18 T cell receptor beta chains from one sample sequenced in a study of breast tumors, draining lymph nodes, adjacent tissues. TCRdb reprocessed the multiplex PCR reads with MiXCR, giving one entry per CDR3 protein. Seen here are 200,000 to 300,000 distinct CDR3 sequences, under 35% observed once, and the top ten hold 0.85% to 1.3%. Breast cancer patients provided tissue from their axillary draining lymph nodes. The material sequenced was axillary lymph node tissue. These receptors were collected from a female donor with breast cancer. Some clones in this sample may be carry-over from other donors' samples.

This clonotype was seen a few times. The chain couples TRBV6-2 or TRBV6-3 to TRBJ1-3; D call uncertain. CDR1 is MNHEY, CDR2 SVGEGT, per germline. This CDR3 has 13 amino acids. V dropped 7 bases and J dropped 3 bases, with 10 bases sitting between them. CDR3: CASKAGSGNTIYF. CDR3 bases: TGTGCCAGCAAAGCAGGAAGTGGAAACACCATATATTTT.

This clonotype was counted many times. This chain uses TRBV2 with TRBJ1-4; weak D call: TRBD1 (5 bases). The V end lost 0 bases, the J end lost 8 bases, and 10 bases lay between the germline ends. This CDR3 contains 14 residues. CDR1 and CDR2 (germline): SNHLY, FYNNEI. The CDR3 DNA follows: TGTGCCAGCAGTGAAGCAGGGGCTGGGGAAAAACTGTTTTTT. Protein: CASSEAGAGEKLFF.

The gene calls are TRBV24-1 and TRBJ2-3; 9 nucleotides match TRBD2. CDR1 and CDR2 from the germline V gene are KGHDR and SFDVKD. This CDR3 is built from 15 residues. V lost 4 bases to trimming and J lost 2 bases; unmatched junction nucleotides: 3. The CDR3 spells CATSDSSGDTDTQYF. In DNA form, the CDR3 reads TGTGCCACCAGTGACTCTAGCGGGGACACAGATACGCAGTATTTT.

In its sample, this clonotype was seen many times. This chain joins TRBV30 and TRBJ1-6; TRBD1 is a possible D gene (6 bases). CDR1 is GTSNPN and CDR2 is SVGIG in the germline V gene (reference sequence). With 3 bases removed from V and 4 bases from J, the gap between germline ends came to 16 bases. The CDR3 length is 16 residues. For the CDR3, the DNA is TGTGCCTGGAGACTTGGGGGCGATGTTTATAATTCACCCCTCCACTTT. This translates into CAWRLGGDVYNSPLHF. The full variable domain, with the rest looked up from reference TRBV30 and TRBJ1-6, is SQTIHQWPATLVQPVGSPLSLECTVEGTSNPNLYWYRQAAGRGLQLLFYSVGIGQISSEVPQNLSASRPQDRQFILSSKKLLLSDSGFYLCAWRLGGDVYNSPLHFGNGTRLTVT.

The sample holds many counts of this clonotype. The CDR3 spells CASSLGSNQPQHF. CDR3 sequence (DNA): TGTGCCAGCAGCCTGGGGAGCAATCAGCCCCAGCATTTT. This chain connects TRBV11-2 to TRBJ1-5; no clear D gene. The CDR3 runs to 13 residues. Trimming left V 5 bases short and J 1 base short, with 6 bases between. Germline V gene sequence: CDR1 SGHAT, CDR2 FQNNGV.

In its sample, this clonotype was seen many times. This chain links TRBV18 with TRBJ2-7, with D unresolved. The CDR3 covers 14 residues. The ends were cut back, 2 bases at V and 0 bases at J, with 8 bases in the middle. The germline gives CDR1 KGHSH, CDR2 LQKENI. CDR3 protein: CASSPNQDSYEQYF. CDR3 DNA sequence: TGTGCCAGCTCACCAAACCAGGACTCCTACGAGCAGTACTTC.

This clonotype was detected a few times. Since a much larger clone is just one base distant, this may be a read error. The V call is TRBV9, the J call TRBJ2-7, with D hard to call. The CDR3 runs to 14 residues. CDR1 is SGDLS, CDR2 YYNGEE, per germline. CDR3 protein: CASSVGAATYEQCF. The DNA for the CDR3 is TGTGCCAGCAGCGTAGGAGCTGCCACCTACGAGCAGTGCTTC.

This clonotype was seen only a few times. J is TRBJ2-7 and V is TRBV6-6; the D gene is possibly TRBD1 (5 bases). From germline, CDR1 is MNHNY and CDR2 SVGAGI (reference sequence). This CDR3 is 14 amino acids long. The V gene lost 0 bases and the J gene lost 5 bases, with 11 bases spanning the gap. The CDR3 DNA sequence: TGTGCCAGCAGTTACTCGGGGCCCCCCCACGAGCAGTACTTC. Translating it yields CASSYSGPPHEQYF.

Many counts were recorded for this clonotype. The chain couples TRBV19 to TRBJ1-3; maybe TRBD1 (5 bases). Germline V lookup: CDR1 LNHDA, CDR2 SQIVND (reference sequence). V was shortened by 7 bases and J by 0 bases, with 19 bases between the two germline ends. CDR3 length: 17 residues. The DNA of the CDR3 is TGTGCCAGTAATACGGGGGTGCCCCTACTCTCTGGAAACACCATATATTTT. It yields the protein CASNTGVPLLSGNTIYF.

The chain employs TRBV6-5 and TRBJ2-1; 7 nucleotides match TRBD2. This CDR3 comprises 15 residues. Losses at the gene ends were 8 bases for V and 0 bases for J; bases not matched to a gene: 7. CDR1 and CDR2 (germline): MNHEY, SVGAGI. CDR3 protein: CASRLGGSSYNEQFF. CDR3 DNA: TGTGCCAGCCGGTTGGGCGGGAGCTCCTACAATGAGCAGTTCTTC.

To note about this clonotype: A much larger clone sits a single nucleotide away, making a read error possible. The chain combines TRBV9 with TRBJ2-3; 8 positions match TRBD2. Germline CDR1 is SGDLS and CDR2 is YYNGEE. The CDR3 length is 15 residues. CDR3 residues: CASSVGGLVSDTPYF. The DNA for the CDR3 is TGTGCCAGCAGCGTGGGGGGACTAGTTTCTGATACGCCGTATTTT.

This clonotype came up many times. V gene TRBV2 combines with J gene TRBJ2-1; D remains unclear. Trimming stripped 6 bases from V and 7 bases from J, with 10 bases between. Germline assignment: CDR1 SNHLY and CDR2 FYNNEI. This CDR3 spans 12 amino acids. The CDR3 bases are TGTGCCAGCAGACCGCTTGGGAATGAGCAGTTCTTC. Protein product: CASRPLGNEQFF.

This chain connects TRBV7-2 to TRBJ2-7, with 10 nucleotides matching TRBD2. The CDR3 has 15 residues. V gave up 5 bases and J gave up 6 bases; unmatched junction bases: 10. CDR1 and CDR2 (germline): SGHTA, FQGNSA. CDR3 sequence reads: CASSPHLAGESEQYF. CDR3 DNA sequence: TGTGCCAGCAGCCCTCACCTAGCGGGGGAAAGCGAGCAGTACTTC.

J is TRBJ2-7 and V is TRBV10-1, with 11 bases lining up with TRBD2. CDR1 is WNHNN, CDR2 SYGVQD, per germline (reference sequence). The V segment lost 9 bases and the J segment 2 bases; nucleotides outside the gene matches: 12. The CDR3 covers 16 residues. The CDR3 nucleotides read TGCGCCAGAGGGGGGGTGACTAGCGGGACAGCCTACGAGCAGTACTTC. This encodes CARGGVTSGTAYEQYF.

This clonotype was seen ten or more times. The chain recombines TRBV7-8 with TRBJ2-7; 7 nucleotides align to TRBD1. The CDR3 spans 15 residues. Germline-derived CDR1 and CDR2 are SGHVS and FQNEAQ. V was pared by 4 bases and J by 2 bases, with 8 bases of the junction left unmatched. The CDR3 is CASSWGQILPYEQYF. The CDR3 region has the DNA TGTGCCAGCAGCTGGGGACAGATTTTACCCTACGAGCAGTACTTC.

Many counts were recorded for this clonotype. At one end, the junction sequence differs from germline, possibly due to a read error. The CDR3 DNA reads TGCGCCAGCAGCTTGGGTTACGGGCGGGAGTCCTCCCAGTTC. It specifies CASSLGYGRESSQF. The chain joins TRBV5-1 to TRBJ2-7; TRBD2 aligns across 7 bases. Germline V lookup: CDR1 SGHRS, CDR2 YFSETQ. The CDR3 is made up of 14 amino acids.

This clonotype appeared many times. The V gene is TRBV11-3, the J gene TRBJ2-7, with D unclear. The CDR3 contains 15 residues. V lost 5 bases, J lost 1 base, and 15 bases lay in between. Germline CDR1 and CDR2: SGHNT and YENEEA. This chain's CDR3 is CASSLLSIHSYEQYF. The CDR3 DNA sequence: TGTGCCAGCAGCCTCTTGTCTATCCATTCCTACGAGCAGTACTTC.

This clonotype was observed many times. This chain links TRBV5-8 with TRBJ1-2, with a tentative D call TRBD1 (6 bases). Deletions cut 4 bases from V and 2 bases from J, with 12 bases between. CDR3 size: 14 residues. Germline CDR1 and CDR2: SGHTS and YDEGEE. The CDR3 DNA reads as TGTGCCAGCAGCCAGGACAGAAACAACTATGGCTACACCTTC. It encodes CASSQDRNNYGYTF.